The rows below give T cell receptor beta chains drawn from one sample of a study of beta chain features in type 1 diabetes. TCRdb's copy holds only in-frame clones and misses some; the assay was immunoSEQ multiplex PCR. This sample has 150,000 to 200,000 clones, with over 7.5% found just once. Sequenced input: central memory CD4+ T cells from blood. These TCRs come from a woman younger than 30 in good health. Each CDR3 is given with its conserved first and last residue. The D gene is left open where the match is weak. Expanded clones are given a class, and other clones once, few, many or no size at all.

TRBJ1-2 | TRBV29-1 | - | few | TGCAGCGTCACTGGACCCCAGGGCTATGGCTACACCTTC | CSVTGPQGYGYTF
TRBJ1-2 | TRBV4-3 | - | few | TGCGCCAGCAGCCAAGATCCACAGGGAAGGAATGGCTACACCTTC | CASSQDPQGRNGYTF
TRBJ1-6 | TRBV6-5 | - | few | TGTGCCAGCAGACCCTGGCGGGGGTGGGATTCACCCCTCCACTTT | CASRPWRGWDSPLHF
TRBJ1-4 | TRBV5-1 | TRBD1 | - | TGCGCCAGCACCTTCGACAGGGGTAATGAAAAACTGTTTTTT | CASTFDRGNEKLFF
TRBJ2-5 | TRBV7-6 | - | few | TGTGCCAGCAGCCCCCCTGACGGGGGTAAAGAGACCCAGTACTTC | CASSPPDGGKETQYF
TRBJ2-7 | TRBV28 | TRBD1 | few | TGTGCCAGCAGTTTGCCCGGGACAGTCGCCTACGAGCAGTACTTC | CASSLPGTVAYEQYF
TRBJ1-6 | TRBV7-9 | TRBD1 | - | TGTGCCAGCAGCTTAGGGACAGGGAGGACACCCCTCCACTTT | CASSLGTGRTPLHF
TRBJ1-6 | TRBV18 | TRBD1 | few | TGTGCCAGCTCACCAACCGGGACAGGGAAGTCACCCCTCCACTTT | CASSPTGTGKSPLHF
TRBJ1-1 | TRBV29-1 | - | few | TGCAGCGCCGAAAGGGGGTCCACTGAAGCTTTCTTT | CSAERGSTEAFF
TRBJ2-3 | TRBV5-6 | TRBD2 | - | TGTGCCAGCAGCTTGCGGGGGGGGACCCGCACAGATACGCAGTATTTT | CASSLRGGTRTDTQYF
TRBJ2-3 | TRBV14 | - | few | TGTGCCAGCAGCCCCCCTCGGGGTACGCAGTATTTT | CASSPPRGTQYF
TRBJ2-1 | TRBV18 | TRBD1 | - | TGTGCCAGCTCACCAAAGGCGGCCGGCCAGGGGGCTTCCAATGAGCAGTTCTTC | CASSPKAAGQGASNEQFF
TRBJ1-4 | TRBV19 | - | - | TGTGCCAGTAGTACCCCCGCCGAGGGAGGGGAAAAACTGTTTTTT | CASSTPAEGGEKLFF
TRBJ2-5 | TRBV29-1 | TRBD1 | - | TGCAGCTCGGGACAGGTCGAGACCCAGTACTTC | CSSGQVETQYF
TRBJ2-2 | TRBV6-5 | - | - | TGTGCGTGGCGGCCACAGGGTGCCGGGGAGCTGTTTTTT | CAWRPQGAGELFF
TRBJ2-1 | TRBV5-1 | TRBD1 | - | TGCGCCAGCAGCGACCCGACAGGGGGTAATTTGAATGAGCAGTTCTTC | CASSDPTGGNLNEQFF
TRBJ2-5 | TRBV2 | - | few | TGTGCCAGCACACAGGGGGGGACCGAGACCCAGTACTTC | CASTQGGTETQYF
TRBJ2-5 | TRBV7-2 | TRBD2 | few | TGTGCCAGCAGCTTTGAGGTCGGGGGGGAGACCCAGTACTTC | CASSFEVGGETQYF
TRBJ2-3 | TRBV7-9 | - | few | TGTGCCAGCAGCTTAGATGGCAGCACAGATACGCAGTATTTT | CASSLDGSTDTQYF
TRBJ1-2 | TRBV29-1 | - | - | TGCAGCGTTTTTTCAGGGCACGACTATGGCTACACCTTC | CSVFSGHDYGYTF
TRBJ2-7 | TRBV27 | TRBD1 | - | TGTGCCAGCAGTGGGACAGGCCGGGGGGAGCAGTACTTC | CASSGTGRGEQYF
TRBJ2-2 | TRBV9 | TRBD2 | many | TGTGCCAGCAGCGTATTAGATAGCGGGAGGGCGTCCGGGGAGCTGTTTTTT | CASSVLDSGRASGELFF